This passage covers 7 T cell receptor beta chains from one sample sequenced in a study of cytomegalovirus exposure and HLA in healthy donors. PCR amplification relied on 60 Vbeta primers (plus 13 Jbeta primers). Libraries were prepared by immunoSEQ multiplex PCR; TCRdb keeps only in-frame clonotypes and omits some of them. The table lists over 100,000 clones, about 70% of them singletons. Sequencing was carried out using PBMCs. Receptors originate from a woman in her thirties or forties in good health and CMV-seropositive.

The gene calls are TRBV10-3 and TRBJ2-3, with a weak D call TRBD1 (6 bases). Germline CDR1 ENHRY, CDR2 SYGVKD. The ends were cut back, 8 bases at V and 7 bases at J, with 16 bases in the middle. CDR3 length equals 13 residues. In DNA, the CDR3 is TGTGCCATCGGCAGGACAGACTTACATACGCAGTATTTT. It codes for CAIGRTDLHTQYF.

CDR3 loop: CASSESRTPTYEQYF. Written as DNA, the CDR3 is TGTGCCAGCAGTGAATCTCGGACTCCGACCTACGAGCAGTACTTC. The chain carries TRBV2 and TRBJ2-5, with D perhaps matching TRBD2 (5 bases). The J call may be in error: the DNA end matches TRBJ2-7 better. The CDR3 contains 15 residues. Germline V gene lookup returns CDR1 SNHLY and CDR2 FYNNEI.

The chain links TRBV4-2 to TRBJ1-3; D is unclear. Germline V gives CDR1 LGHNA, CDR2 YNFKEQ. The CDR3 runs to 11 residues. The V and J ends lost 4 bases and 4 bases respectively, with 2 bases between them. The CDR3 DNA reads TGTGCCAGCAGCCCAGGAAACACCATATATTTT. Translating gives CASSPGNTIYF.

In DNA, the CDR3 is TGTGCCAGCAGCCCAGAACTAGCGGGGGGGCAGGATGAGCAGTTCTTC. This codes for CASSPELAGGQDEQFF. V usage is TRBV7-9 and J usage is TRBJ2-1; TRBD2 matches at 13 bases. Germline V lookup: CDR1 SEHNR, CDR2 FQNEAQ (reference sequence). The CDR3 consists of 16 residues. V lost 5 bases, J lost 8 bases, and 9 bases stayed unmatched.

The table lists this clone with a few counts. The V call is TRBV6-1, the J call TRBJ1-1; 7 positions agree with TRBD1. Unmatched junction bases numbered 8, after V lost 4 bases and J lost 0 bases. This CDR3 has 16 residues. Germline values: CDR1 MNHNS, CDR2 SASEGT. This CDR3 reads CASSGNRGVLNTEAFF. As DNA, the CDR3 is TGTGCCAGCAGTGGTAACAGGGGTGTTTTGAACACTGAAGCTTTCTTT.

This clone was seen a few times. The chain has TRBV5-1 and TRBJ2-5; 8 bases are shared with TRBD1. This CDR3 contains 14 residues. Germline V lookup: CDR1 SGHRS, CDR2 YFSETQ. V was pared by 7 bases and J by 2 bases, with 7 bases of the junction left unmatched. Here the CDR3 DNA reads TGCGCCAGCTACCAACAGGGGGGACAAGAGACCCAGTACTTC. Translation: CASYQQGGQETQYF.

This clone was observed a single time. In this CDR3 the conserved last residue, phenylalanine or tryptophan, is missing, so a read error is likely. No DNA is shown, since the ends of the CDR3 on it are uncertain; the CDR3 is the one TCRdb lists. This chain joins TRBV18 and TRBJ1-1; TRBD1 reflects the table's D call only, with no check against the DNA. The CDR3 is made up of 13 amino acids, end residues included. Germline CDR1 KGHSH, CDR2 LQKENI. CDR3 sequence: CASWPVDRGPLSL.